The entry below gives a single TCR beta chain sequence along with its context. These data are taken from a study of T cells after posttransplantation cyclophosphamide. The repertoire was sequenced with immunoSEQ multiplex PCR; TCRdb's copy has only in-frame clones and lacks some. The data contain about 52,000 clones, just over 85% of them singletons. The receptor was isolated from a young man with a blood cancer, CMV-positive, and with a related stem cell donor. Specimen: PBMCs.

This chain's CDR3 is CASSPTGLDTGELFF. The CDR3 coding sequence is TGTGCCAGCAGCCCAACAGGGTTGGACACCGGGGAGCTGTTTTTT. V usage is TRBV7-7 and J usage is TRBJ2-2, with D possibly being TRBD1 (6 bases). The CDR3 has 15 residues. Between the trimmed V and J ends, which lost 5 bases and 3 bases, there was a span of 13 bases. Germline CDR1 and CDR2: SSHAT and FNYEAQ (reference sequence).